This passage covers 26 T cell receptor beta chains from one sample sequenced in a study of shared clonotypes between healthy human individuals (dated by TCRdb to about 2020). The library came from the immunoSEQ multiplex PCR assay. Not all clones reach the TCRdb copy of this immuneACCESS table, which keeps in-frame sequences only. Checked studies attribute under half of the gap to unresolved V genes and leave the rest unexplained. The sample table lists 950,000 to 1,300,000 clones, about 75% of them with a count of one. Approximately 1.5% of the sample comes from the top ten. Sequenced input: memory CD4+ T cells sorted from blood. What the cell subset or site label conveys for this sample: CD45RA-negative fraction. These TCRs come from a young man in good health.

Concerning this clone itself: A single base separates this from a much larger clone, so it may be a read error. This CDR3 is also generated by other DNA sequences in the sample. This chain links TRBV7-9 with TRBJ2-5; D is unresolved. This CDR3 is 11 amino acids long. Trimming took 3 bases from V and 4 from J, leaving 3 bases between them. CDR1 and CDR2 from the germline V gene are SEHNR and FQNEAQ (reference sequence). In nucleotides, the CDR3 is TGTGCCAGCAGCTTCGGAGAGACCCAGTACTTC. Encoded protein: CASSFGETQYF.

The gene calls are TRBV10-2 and TRBJ2-3; tentatively, D is TRBD2 (5 bases). The V and J ends lost 10 bases and 2 bases respectively, with 16 bases between them. CDR1 is WSHSY, CDR2 SAAADI, per germline. The CDR3 is 14 amino acids. The CDR3 reads CATSSATPTDTQYF. The DNA of the CDR3 is TGCGCCACTAGCTCGGCTACACCCACAGATACGCAGTATTTT.

This chain links TRBV6-1 with TRBJ1-4; the D is unclear. Germline V lookup: CDR1 MNHNS, CDR2 SASEGT. The ends were cut back, 7 bases at V and 7 bases at J, with 13 bases in the middle. The CDR3 spans 13 residues. CDR3 sequence: CASNEALGEKLFF. The CDR3 DNA is TGTGCCAGCAATGAGGCGCTTGGTGAAAAACTGTTTTTT.

The rearrangement uses TRBV30 and TRBJ1-2, with TRBD1 as a possible D gene (5 bases). CDR1 is GTSNPN, CDR2 SVGIG, per germline (reference sequence). Deletions cut 8 bases from V and 4 bases from J, with 14 bases between. The CDR3 sequence is 12 residues long. DNA for the CDR3: TGTGCCCGGGACCCAGGAGCCTATGGCTACACCTTC. Translating gives CARDPGAYGYTF.

This clone has ten or more counts. This chain links TRBV11-2 with TRBJ2-1; 7 nucleotides align to TRBD2. The CDR3 is made up of 17 amino acids. The junction had 13 bases not matched to a gene; V was cut back by 1 base and J by 7 bases. Germline V CDR1 and CDR2: SGHAT, FQNNGV. The CDR3 spells CASSLGGPRGFQNEQFF. CDR3 DNA: TGTGCCAGCAGCTTAGGAGGACCGCGGGGGTTTCAAAATGAGCAGTTCTTC.

This chain connects TRBV5-4 to TRBJ2-5; D not resolved. V lost 1 base to trimming and J lost 2 bases, with 12 bases between them. CDR3 size: 15 residues. Per the germline V gene, CDR1 is SGHNT and CDR2 is YYREEE (reference sequence). DNA for the CDR3: TGTGCCAGCAGCTTGTTCGGCAGCCCACAAGAGACCCAGTACTTC. This translates into CASSLFGSPQETQYF. The full variable domain, in which reference TRBV5-4 and TRBJ2-5 provide the parts outside the CDR3, is ETGVTQSPTHLIKTRGQQVTLRCSSQSGHNTVSWYQQALGQGPQFIFQYYREEENGRGNFPPRFSGLQFPNYSSELNVNALELDDSALYLCASSLFGSPQETQYFGPGTRLLVL.

This clone appeared a single time. The chain has TRBV11-2 and TRBJ2-5, with a tentative D call TRBD1 (6 bases). The CDR3 sequence is 14 residues long. The V and J ends lost 5 bases and 4 bases respectively, with 14 bases between them. Germline CDR1 reads SGHAT; CDR2 reads FQNNGV. Here the CDR3 DNA reads TGTGCCAGCAGCCCGGTGGGGGCGGGAGAGACCCAGTACTTC. Its translation is CASSPVGAGETQYF.

This chain uses TRBV5-5 with TRBJ1-6, with TRBD1 matching 8 bases. Germline loops: CDR1 SGHKS, CDR2 YYEKEE (reference sequence). The CDR3 totals 15 residues. V lost 1 base to trimming and J lost 6 bases; unmatched junction nucleotides: 3. The CDR3 nucleotides are TGTGCCAGCAGCTTGAGGGACAGGAGTAATTCACCCCTCCACTTT. It encodes CASSLRDRSNSPLHF.

A remark on this clone: Other DNA sequences in the sample encode the same CDR3. The V and J genes are TRBV19 and TRBJ1-5, with 8 bases aligning to TRBD1. There are 14 residues in the CDR3. The germline V gene encodes CDR1 LNHDA and CDR2 SQIVND (reference sequence). V trimming: 5 bases; J trimming: 4 bases; junction bases outside the gene matches: 4. The CDR3 here is CASSGTGGNQPQHF. The CDR3 DNA reads as TGTGCCAGTAGTGGCACAGGGGGGAATCAGCCCCAGCATTTT.

This clone was detected only a few times. The genes are TRBV5-6 and TRBJ1-6, with D hard to call. The length of the CDR3 is 14 residues. V lost 0 bases and J lost 7, with 8 bases in between. Germline V gives CDR1 SGHDT, CDR2 YYEEEE. For the CDR3, the DNA is TGTGCCAGCAGCTTGGACGGATTAAATTCACCCCTCCACTTT. It encodes CASSLDGLNSPLHF.

This clone was detected only once. The chain couples TRBV20-1 to TRBJ1-1, with D perhaps TRBD1 (5 bases). The CDR3 is 11 residues long. From germline, CDR1 is DFQATT and CDR2 SNEGSKA (reference sequence). Trimming took off 6 bases at V and 6 bases at J, with 11 bases between the two ends. Here the CDR3 reads CSAGGFAEAFF. Written as DNA, the CDR3 is TGCAGTGCCGGGGGGTTCGCTGAAGCTTTCTTT.

CDR3 protein: CASSQDSFPGRRGEQYF. CDR3 coding DNA: TGCGCCAGCAGCCAAGACAGTTTTCCGGGCCGAAGGGGCGAGCAGTACTTC. This sequence joins TRBV4-1 and TRBJ2-7; TRBD1 might be the D (5 bases). The germline V gene encodes CDR1 MGHRA and CDR2 YSYEKL. The V end was cut by 0 bases, the J end by 6 bases, with 21 bases between. This CDR3 has 17 amino acids.

The V call is TRBV13, the J call TRBJ1-6, with D possibly matching TRBD1 (6 bases). Germline CDR1 is PRHDT and CDR2 is FYEKMQ (reference sequence). The V end was cut by 5 bases, the J end by 6 bases, with 23 bases between. There are 18 residues in the CDR3. CDR3 nucleotide sequence: TGTGCCAGCAGCGATTCTAAACGAAGTCAGGGGTTTAATTCACCCCTCCACTTT. Protein sequence: CASSDSKRSQGFNSPLHF.

This clone came up a few times. This chain joins TRBV6-1 and TRBJ2-4, with TRBD2 matching 12 bases. V shed 1 base, J shed 3 bases, and the junction held 7 bases outside the gene matches. This CDR3 has 18 amino acids. Germline CDR1 is MNHNS and CDR2 is SASEGT. CDR3 nucleotide sequence: TGTGCCAGCAGTGAAGTTCTAGCGGGGGGGCTTAACAAAAACATTCAGTACTTC. Its protein is CASSEVLAGGLNKNIQYF.

This clone was recorded a few times. V gene TRBV6-1 combines with J gene TRBJ1-1; no firm D call. The CDR3 runs to 14 residues. Germline V gene sequence: CDR1 MNHNS, CDR2 SASEGT. V shed 7 bases and J shed 5 bases, with 17 bases lying between them. The CDR3 spells CASTLQGLATEAFF. The CDR3 coding sequence is TGTGCCAGCACCTTACAAGGGCTTGCTACTGAAGCTTTCTTT.

In this sample, this clone turned up once. The chain couples TRBV18 to TRBJ2-2, with D maybe TRBD1 (6 bases). The germline V gene has CDR1 KGHSH and CDR2 LQKENI. Trimming left V 5 bases short and J 0 bases short, with 19 bases between. There are 18 residues in the CDR3. Written as DNA, the CDR3 is TGTGCCAGCTCATATGGACAGATTTTCGACGCGAACACCGGGGAGCTGTTTTTT. The encoded protein is CASSYGQIFDANTGELFF.

The rearrangement uses TRBV30 and TRBJ2-5; 7 bases match TRBD1. Germline CDR1 and CDR2: GTSNPN and SVGIG (reference sequence). Trimming took 0 bases from V and 5 from J; bases not matched to a gene: 6. The CDR3 runs 14 residues. DNA for the CDR3: TGTGCCTGGAGTGTACGGGACAGTCTCGAGACCCAGTACTTC. Residues: CAWSVRDSLETQYF.

The V and J genes are TRBV7-2 and TRBJ1-2; D is uncertain. This CDR3 comprises 14 residues. The ends were cut back, 1 base at V and 4 bases at J, with 10 bases in the middle. Germline V CDR1 and CDR2: SGHTA, FQGNSA. The DNA of the CDR3 is TGTGCCAGCAGCTTAGTGGGCCGACGCTATGGCTACACCTTC. This encodes CASSLVGRRYGYTF. Using reference TRBV7-2 and TRBJ1-2 for the parts outside the CDR3, the full variable domain is GAGVSQSPSNKVTEKGKDVELRCDPISGHTALYWYRQSLGQGLEFLIYFQGNSAPDKSGLPSDRFSAERTGGSVSTLTIQRTQQEDSAVYLCASSLVGRRYGYTFGSGTRLTVV.

This clone has more than one count but fewer than ten. The chain joins TRBV2 to TRBJ2-2, with 12 nucleotides matching TRBD2. V was pared by 7 bases and J by 0 bases, with 0 bases of the junction left unmatched. The germline CDR1 and CDR2 sequences are SNHLY and FYNNEI. The CDR3 has 15 residues. The CDR3 DNA sequence: TGTGCCAGCACTAGCGGGGGGGCGAACACCGGGGAGCTGTTTTTT. Protein: CASTSGGANTGELFF. Filled out from reference TRBV2 and TRBJ2-2, the complete variable domain reads EPEVTQTPSHQVTQMGQEVILRCVPISNHLYFYWYRQILGQKVEFLVSFYNNEISEKSEIFDDQFSVERPDGSNFTLKIRSTKLEDSAMYFCASTSGGANTGELFFGEGSRLTVL.

This chain joins TRBV2 and TRBJ2-3; no firm D call. Deletions cut 5 bases from V and 6 bases from J, with 9 bases between. The CDR3 spans 12 residues. The germline CDR1 and CDR2 sequences are SNHLY and FYNNEI. CDR3 protein: CASSLIPDTQYF. As DNA, the CDR3 is TGTGCCAGCAGTTTAATCCCGGATACGCAGTATTTT.

V usage is TRBV5-4 and J usage is TRBJ1-6, with a weak D call TRBD1 (6 bases). V gave up 3 bases and J gave up 1 base, with 23 bases separating them. The V gene's germline CDR1 is SGHNT and CDR2 YYREEE (reference sequence). This CDR3 has 20 residues. CDR3 nucleotide sequence: TGTGCCAGCAGCTATACTATGGGGGCGCCAAAGGGATCCTATAATTCACCCCTCCACTTT. Protein: CASSYTMGAPKGSYNSPLHF.

Only a few counts were recorded for this clone. The CDR3 sequence is CASSVSPRGGDYEQYF. The CDR3 DNA sequence: TGTGCCAGCAGCGTATCGCCGCGTGGGGGAGACTACGAGCAGTACTTC. The chain carries TRBV9 and TRBJ2-7; either TRBD1 or TRBD2 may supply D (5 bases each). V lost 1 base to trimming and J lost 3 bases, with 17 bases between them. CDR3 length: 16 residues. Germline values: CDR1 SGDLS, CDR2 YYNGEE. Full variable domain (rest looked up from reference TRBV9 and TRBJ2-7): DSGVTQTPKHLITATGQRVTLRCSPRSGDLSVYWYQQSLDQGLQFLIQYYNGEERAKGNILERFSAQQFPDLHSELNLSSLELGDSALYFCASSVSPRGGDYEQYFGPGTRLTVT.

Written as DNA, the CDR3 is TGTGCCAGCAGCTTGAGGGCCTACGGCTACACCTTC. This translates into CASSLRAYGYTF. The rearrangement links TRBV5-8 to TRBJ1-2, with D hard to call. Germline V CDR1 and CDR2: SGHTS, YDEGEE. The V end lost 1 base, the J end lost 8 bases, and 9 bases lay between the germline ends. This CDR3 is built from 12 residues.

The chain links TRBV7-9 to TRBJ2-7; 7 bases fit TRBD2. The V gene's germline CDR1 is SEHNR and CDR2 FQNEAQ (reference sequence). The CDR3 has 16 amino acids. Unmatched junction bases numbered 10, after V lost 5 bases and J lost 0 bases. Written as DNA, the CDR3 is TGTGCCAGCAGCCCCCTGGGCCTAGCGGACTCCTACGAGCAGTACTTC. Protein: CASSPLGLADSYEQYF.

This chain uses TRBV5-1 with TRBJ1-4; the match to TRBD1 covers 10 bases. CDR1 and CDR2 (germline): SGHRS, YFSETQ. V gave up 1 base and J gave up 8 bases; unmatched junction bases: 8. This CDR3 has 16 residues. The CDR3 DNA reads as TGCGCCAGCAGCTTGATGCCGGGACAGGGGCGCGAAAAACTGTTTTTT. This sequence encodes CASSLMPGQGREKLFF.

The V call is TRBV2, the J call TRBJ1-6, with unresolved D. The CDR3 spans 13 residues. Germline CDR1 SNHLY, CDR2 FYNNEI. Trimming shortened V by 7 bases and J by 4 bases, and 8 bases separated the two germline ends. CDR3 DNA sequence: TGTGCCAGCAAGGCGGATTATAATTCACCCCTCCACTTT. Its protein product is CASKADYNSPLHF. Full variable domain (remainder filled in from reference TRBV2 and TRBJ1-6): EPEVTQTPSHQVTQMGQEVILRCVPISNHLYFYWYRQILGQKVEFLVSFYNNEISEKSEIFDDQFSVERPDGSNFTLKIRSTKLEDSAMYFCASKADYNSPLHFGNGTRLTVT.